This T cell receptor (beta chain) was identified in a study of T cells in Graves' hyperthyroidism and ophthalmopathy (dated by TCRdb to about 2019). Looking at the study overall: TCR V-J signatures able to tell the groups apart were searched for in a discovery cohort of 90 to 100 patients, of whom roughly 42 had Graves' ophthalmopathy and more than 55 had stable Graves' hyperthyroidism. Whether ophthalmopathy could be predicted prospectively was tested in an independent validation cohort made up of 18 hyperthyroidism patients plus 17 patients who later progressed to ophthalmopathy. The 75 to 100 discovery patients were randomly split 7:3 into training and test sets. The study also compared thyroid tissue and blood T-cell repertoires from more than five Graves' hyperthyroidism patients. Once sampling was done, hyperthyroidism patients were given methimazole at a starting dose of 30 mg daily, whereas ophthalmopathy patients were given high-dose intravenous methylprednisolone. The paper reports TCR Vbeta CDR3 sequencing of some 140 peripheral blood samples: over 40 ophthalmopathy, roughly 74 hyperthyroidism and approximately 17 progressor patients.

On the study overall, not on this receptor specifically: In validation, progression to ophthalmopathy was predicted by the model with nearly 71% sensitivity and 72.22% specificity, a median of roughly 6.4 months before onset. Ophthalmopathy was separated from stable hyperthyroidism by a 13 V-J signature model, with around 90% sensitivity and about 81% specificity obtained in cross-validation and 80%/75% obtained in testing. No statistical method was used to set the sample size in advance, and investigators knew the group allocation. Blood samples also contained most of the expanded thyroid clonotypes (frequency above 0.001), which suggests that blood repertoires may reflect thyroid immune responses.

This clonotype was counted once. This clone's antigen is unknown. One base away there is no much larger clone; base qualities are not given. Evidence from a single read is weak. Any patient with an uncontrolled infection, another autoimmune disease, pregnancy or lactation was excluded. Clinical symptoms, serum thyroxine and TRAb, thyroid ultrasound, and orbital computed tomography formed the basis for the diagnoses. Trizol reagent was used to extract total RNA, and RNA quality was then checked on an Agilent 2100 Bioanalyzer. The TCR beta CDR3 regions were amplified from the RNA transcripts. A first-round RT-PCR of the TCR CDR3 used the HTBI primer set with the Qiagen OneStep RT-PCR kit. The libraries were constructed in a second round of multiplex PCR and then size-selected and purified. Paired-end sequencing of the libraries was performed with 100 bp reads on an Illumina HiSeq2000. The study's own analysis went as follows. Raw data were processed with SOAPnuke, discarding reads with adapters, uncalled bases, mean Phred below 15, or no exact constant-primer or identifier match. COPE v1.2.5 was used to merge the high-quality paired reads, and each unique nucleotide sequence was defined as a clonotype. MiTCR v1.1 was used to align clonotypes to the IMGT TRBV, TRBD and TRBJ reference segments. Analysis was restricted to V-J combinations with a frequency above 0.0001, which covered about 99% of repertoires. The TCS score was defined as F50 (clonal expansion) divided by E x V (chaos), with BLOSUM62-based TCRdist calculated between CDR3 peptides within each V-J. Welch's t-statistics and random forest reduced 514 V-J features to around 14, which were used in a naive Bayes classifier (R e1071). Thyroid-blood repertoire similarity was quantified with the Morisita-Horn index. TCRdb redid the processing of the public reads, applying fastp at Q25 and MiXCR, and retained in-frame beta chains. Each CDR3 protein gets just one entry, which takes the most common genes and DNA from the rows behind it. TCRdb, rather than the study authors, made the V and J calls. The sample table holds over 500,000 distinct CDR3 sequences, of which roughly 45% were seen once. Clones ranked in the top ten supply around 47% of the sample.

Counted from cysteine to phenylalanine, this CDR3 has 13 amino acids. CDR3 DNA only is kept here, 39 bases in frame from base 1. The V end loses 0 bases and the J end loses 4 bases, and a stretch of 8 bases separates them. For CDR1 and CDR2, the germline V gene lists SGDLS and YYNGEE. Recombination connected TRBV9 to TRBJ2-7; a weak D assignment points to TRBD2 (6 bases agree). The source material was peripheral blood or thyroid tissue (not recorded which). This clonotype was obtained from an adult woman with Graves' disease, either hyperthyroidism or ophthalmopathy (not recorded which). The CDR3 protein sequence reads: CASSVEGRYEQYF. The DNA is as follows: TGTGCCAGCAGCGTAGAGGGGAGGTACGAGCAGTACTTC.